This T cell receptor (beta chain) was documented in a study of blood T cell repertoires in COVID-19. The V gene's germline CDR1 is SNHLY and CDR2 FYNNEI. V shed 5 bases, J shed 3 bases, and the junction held 6 bases outside the gene matches. The CDR3 has 15 residues. TCRdb's copy holds only in-frame clones and misses some; the assay was immunoSEQ multiplex PCR. In the table there are some 72,000 clones, 80% of which are singletons. The material sequenced was peripheral blood. This clonotype was obtained from a man aged 45-65 years with COVID-19, enrolled during active disease. V is TRBV2 and J is TRBJ2-1, with 8 positions matching TRBD1. The DNA for the CDR3 is TGTGCCAGCAGTACGGACAGGGCGTACTACAATGAGCAGTTCTTC. It yields the protein CASSTDRAYYNEQFF.